The 6 T cell receptor beta chains in this list originate from one sample, sequenced in a study of cytomegalovirus exposure and HLA in healthy donors. Primers for the PCR totalled 60 Vbeta and 13 Jbeta. TCRdb's table, derived via immunoSEQ multiplex PCR, lists solely in-frame clones and lacks some. The sample shows approximately 250,000 clones, 78% of them seen only once. The sequenced sample was PBMCs. These TCRs come from a boy aged 10-17 years in good health and CMV-seronegative.

The chain has TRBV5-1 and TRBJ1-2, with D tentatively TRBD1 (5 bases). The V end was cut by 0 bases, the J end by 6 bases, with 9 bases between. There are 13 residues in the CDR3. Germline V gene lookup returns CDR1 SGHRS and CDR2 YFSETQ. The CDR3: CASSLAGGDGYTF. In DNA, the CDR3 is TGCGCCAGCAGCTTGGCCGGGGGGGATGGCTACACCTTC.

This chain connects TRBV25-1 to TRBJ2-7, with D possibly being TRBD2 (6 bases). V was clipped by 5 bases and J by 6 bases, with 26 bases between them. This CDR3 has 17 amino acids. Per germline, CDR1 MGHDK and CDR2 SYGVNS. For the CDR3, the DNA is TGTGCCAGCAGTCCCTATGGGGGGTCGTCAGGGCGCGGCGAGCAGTACTTC. Translating gives CASSPYGGSSGRGEQYF.

The rearrangement joins TRBV25-1 to TRBJ2-3; no reliable D call. V lost 0 bases and J lost 1, with 8 bases in between. Germline CDR1 reads MGHDK; CDR2 reads SYGVNS. The CDR3 consists of 15 residues. The CDR3 loop is CASSEYGLGTDTQYF. CDR3 DNA: TGTGCCAGCAGTGAATATGGCCTTGGCACAGATACGCAGTATTTT.

The V call is TRBV19, the J call TRBJ2-1, with D possibly matching TRBD1 (5 bases). The germline gives CDR1 LNHDA, CDR2 SQIVND (reference sequence). Trimming pared 3 bases from V and 6 bases from J, leaving 18 bases between. The length of the CDR3 is 16 residues. Here the CDR3 reads CASSIQAGIGINEQFF. DNA for the CDR3: TGTGCCAGTAGTATTCAGGCAGGGATAGGCATCAATGAGCAGTTCTTC.

This chain uses TRBV18 with TRBJ1-5, with 7 bases lining up with TRBD1. V shed 5 bases, J shed 1 base, and the junction held 8 bases outside the gene matches. Per the germline V gene, CDR1 is KGHSH and CDR2 is LQKENI. There are 16 residues in the CDR3. The chain's CDR3 is CASSSRTGRSNQPQHF. The CDR3 DNA follows: TGTGCCAGCTCATCCAGGACAGGCAGGAGCAATCAGCCCCAGCATTTT.

The genes are TRBV7-9 and TRBJ1-1; D may be TRBD1 (5 bases). The CDR3 runs 14 residues. The V gene lost 1 base and the J gene lost 1 base, with 7 bases spanning the gap. Germline CDR1 SEHNR, CDR2 FQNEAQ (reference sequence). The CDR3 DNA sequence: TGTGCCAGCAGCTTAGGGACAACGAACACTGAAGCTTTCTTT. It yields the protein CASSLGTTNTEAFF.